One T cell receptor (beta chain) is described in this entry. Assay used: immunoSEQ multiplex PCR; TCRdb lists only in-frame clones, some missing. The data hold about 57,000 clones, with roughly 90% observed a single time. The data were taken from a study of control samples from healthy donors and cancer patients. Germline CDR1 reads MNHNY; CDR2 reads SVGAGI (reference sequence). Trimming removed 2 bases at V and 2 bases at J, with 16 bases between. The CDR3 length is 16 residues. Sequenced input: PBMCs. This receptor was taken from a man aged 25-45 years with colorectal cancer. The chain combines TRBV6-6 with TRBJ2-7; D might be TRBD1 (6 bases). Here the CDR3 reads CASSYAVGRGTYEQYV. As DNA, the CDR3 is TGTGCCAGCAGTTACGCCGTTGGCAGGGGCACCTACGAGCAGTACGTC.